These 15 T cell receptor beta chains were sequenced from one sample in a study of blood T cell repertoires in COVID-19. Only in-frame clones appear in the TCRdb table, and some are missing; sequencing was by immunoSEQ multiplex PCR. Altogether some 300,000 clones are present, approximately 88% being singletons, with the ten largest covering about 1.7%. The sample comprised PBMCs or T cells enriched from blood (not recorded which). The receptors come from a woman aged 40 to 50 who had recovered from COVID-19.

The gene calls are TRBV18 and TRBJ2-3; TRBD2 aligns across 9 bases. The CDR3 covers 15 residues. The germline gives CDR1 KGHSH, CDR2 LQKENI. Unmatched junction bases numbered 5, after V lost 3 bases and J lost 4 bases. In DNA form, the CDR3 reads TGTGCCAGCTCACCCATGGCGGGAGGGCCAGATACGCAGTATTTT. Encoded protein: CASSPMAGGPDTQYF.

Points on this clone: The same CDR3 arises from other DNA sequences in this sample as well. The V gene is TRBV7-9, the J gene TRBJ1-1; no reliable D call. The CDR3 is made up of 14 amino acids. CDR1 SEHNR and CDR2 FQNEAQ come from the germline V gene (reference sequence). With 1 base removed from V and 3 bases from J, the gap between germline ends came to 9 bases. CDR3 sequence (DNA): TGTGCCAGCAGCTTAGAGGCGGGCTACACTGAAGCTTTCTTT. Translated: CASSLEAGYTEAFF.

The gene calls are TRBV3-1 (or the pseudogene TRBV3-2) and TRBJ2-1, with TRBD2 identical over 15 bases. With 4 bases clipped from V and 9 bases from J, the junction kept 13 bases outside the gene matches. Germline V CDR1 and CDR2: LGHDT, YNNKEL (reference sequence). There are 18 residues in the CDR3. The CDR3 here is CASSPGLAGGSGLAEQFF. CDR3 DNA sequence: TGTGCCAGCAGCCCGGGACTAGCGGGGGGTTCTGGGTTGGCTGAGCAGTTCTTC.

This chain joins TRBV7-2 and TRBJ1-1; no clear D gene. The CDR3 runs 13 residues. V lost 2 bases to trimming and J lost 1 base, with 5 bases between them. Germline values: CDR1 SGHTA, CDR2 FQGNSA. The CDR3 here is CASSLYKNTEAFF. CDR3 bases: TGTGCCAGCAGCTTATACAAGAACACTGAAGCTTTCTTT.

The chain is built from TRBV3-1 (or the pseudogene TRBV3-2) and TRBJ2-7; D is possibly TRBD1 (5 bases). Germline CDR1 LGHDT, CDR2 YNNKEL (reference sequence). Deletions cut 0 bases from V and 5 bases from J, with 11 bases between. This CDR3 is built from 14 residues. The CDR3 nucleotides are TGTGCCAGCAGCCAAGAACCAGGGCGCAACGAGCAGTACTTC. Amino acids: CASSQEPGRNEQYF.

This clone turned up a few times. The rearrangement joins TRBV5-8 to TRBJ2-7; 13 bases map to TRBD2. The CDR3 consists of 16 residues. V shed 3 bases and J 1 base; nucleotides not matched to a gene: 4. The germline V gene encodes CDR1 SGHTS and CDR2 YDEGEE. The CDR3 here is CASSWTSGSRSYEQYF. CDR3 nucleotides: TGTGCCAGCAGCTGGACTAGCGGGAGTCGTTCCTACGAGCAGTACTTC.

This sequence joins TRBV4-1 and TRBJ1-2, with 7 bases that match TRBD1. The J segment lost 4 bases and the V segment lost 0 bases, leaving 5 bases of the junction unmatched. In germline, CDR1 is MGHRA, CDR2 YSYEKL. The CDR3 extends over 15 amino acids. CDR3 DNA: TGCGCCAGCAGCCAAGATAACAGGGGATCCTATGGCTACACCTTC. Translating gives CASSQDNRGSYGYTF.

The chain couples TRBV3-1 (or the pseudogene TRBV3-2) to TRBJ1-1; D might be TRBD1 (5 bases). Germline assignment: CDR1 LGHDT and CDR2 YNNKEL (reference sequence). Trimming left V 3 bases short and J 1 base short, with 12 bases between. The CDR3 is made up of 15 amino acids. The CDR3 sequence: CASSQGTGPNTEAFF. CDR3 nucleotide sequence: TGTGCCAGCAGCCAGGGGACTGGGCCGAACACTGAAGCTTTCTTT.

The chain employs TRBV5-1 and TRBJ1-2; 8 bases line up with TRBD1. The CDR3 is 15 amino acids. Germline values: CDR1 SGHRS, CDR2 YFSETQ. The V gene end was trimmed by 4 bases and the J gene end by 0 bases; junction bases not matched to a gene: 5. The CDR3 sequence is CASSVGQGPNYGYTF. The CDR3 DNA is TGCGCCAGCAGCGTAGGACAGGGCCCTAACTATGGCTACACCTTC.

A few counts support this clone. The chain carries TRBV18 and TRBJ1-1, with 12 bases identical to TRBD1. The CDR3 has 17 amino acids. J was trimmed by 2 bases and V by 2 bases; bases with no gene match: 6. Germline CDR1 and CDR2: KGHSH and LQKENI. The CDR3 loop is CASSPDGTGGYNTEAFF. The CDR3 DNA sequence: TGTGCCAGCTCACCAGACGGGACAGGGGGCTATAACACTGAAGCTTTCTTT.

This sequence joins TRBV5-1 and TRBJ2-2; the D gene is possibly TRBD2 (6 bases). This CDR3 has 14 residues. V was shortened by 3 bases and J by 2 bases, with 8 bases between the two germline ends. Germline V gives CDR1 SGHRS, CDR2 YFSETQ. This CDR3 is CASSWRGNTGELFF. For the CDR3, the DNA is TGCGCCAGCAGCTGGAGGGGTAACACCGGGGAGCTGTTTTTT.

The J gene is TRBJ2-3, the V gene TRBV5-1; maybe TRBD1 (5 bases). The CDR3 has 14 residues. V was cut by 5 bases and J by 4 bases, with 14 bases left in between. The germline CDR1 and CDR2 sequences are SGHRS and YFSETQ. In DNA form, the CDR3 reads TGCGCCAGCAGGCCCGCGATAGGGGCAGATACGCAGTATTTT. Amino acid sequence: CASRPAIGADTQYF.

The chain is built from TRBV18 and TRBJ1-2; weak D call: TRBD1 (6 bases). The ends were cut back, 3 bases at V and 3 bases at J, with 11 bases in the middle. Germline lookup yields CDR1 KGHSH and CDR2 LQKENI. The CDR3 is 14 amino acids. The CDR3 sequence is CASSPTTGDYGYTF. For the CDR3, the DNA is TGTGCCAGCTCACCCACGACAGGCGACTATGGCTACACCTTC. Combining the CDR3 with reference TRBV18 and TRBJ1-2 gives the whole variable domain NAGVMQNPRHLVRRRGQEARLRCSPMKGHSHVYWYRQLPEEGLKFMVYLQKENIIDESGMPKERFSAEFPKEGPSILRIQQVVRGDSAAYFCASSPTTGDYGYTFGSGTRLTVV.

The V and J genes are TRBV6-5 and TRBJ2-2, with TRBD2 matching over 7 bases. The CDR3 contains 15 residues. Trimming removed 7 bases from V and 0 bases from J; junction bases left unmatched: 5. In germline, CDR1 is MNHEY, CDR2 SVGAGI. As DNA, the CDR3 is TGTGCCAGCAAAACCCGGGGGGCGAACACCGGGGAGCTGTTTTTT. As protein: CASKTRGANTGELFF.

The chain combines TRBV18 with TRBJ2-7; TRBD2 matches 13 bases. This CDR3 region has 19 residues. V was pared by 4 bases and J by 0 bases, with 12 bases of the junction left unmatched. Germline-derived CDR1 and CDR2 are KGHSH and LQKENI. The CDR3 sequence: CASSQLEGGLAGNSYEQYF. CDR3 bases: TGTGCCAGCTCACAACTGGAAGGGGGACTAGCGGGGAACTCCTACGAGCAGTACTTC.